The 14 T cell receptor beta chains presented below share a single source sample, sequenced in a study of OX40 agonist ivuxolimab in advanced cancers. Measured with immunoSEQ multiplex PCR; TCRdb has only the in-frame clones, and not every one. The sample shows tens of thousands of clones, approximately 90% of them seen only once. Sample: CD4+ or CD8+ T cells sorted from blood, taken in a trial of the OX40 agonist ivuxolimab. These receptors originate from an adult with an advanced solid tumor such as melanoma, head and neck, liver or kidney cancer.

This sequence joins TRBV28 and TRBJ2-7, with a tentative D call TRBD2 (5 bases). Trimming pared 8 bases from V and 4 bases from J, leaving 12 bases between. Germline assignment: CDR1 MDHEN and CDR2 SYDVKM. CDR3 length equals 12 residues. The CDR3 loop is CASLSPGYEQYF. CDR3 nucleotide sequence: TGTGCCAGCCTGTCACCGGGGTACGAGCAGTACTTC.

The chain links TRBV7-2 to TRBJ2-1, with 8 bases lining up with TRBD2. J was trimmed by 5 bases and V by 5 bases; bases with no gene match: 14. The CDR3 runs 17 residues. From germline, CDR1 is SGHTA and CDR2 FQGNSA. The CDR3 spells CASSPPTGTRGDNEQFF. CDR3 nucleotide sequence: TGTGCCAGCAGCCCGCCTACCGGGACGCGGGGGGACAATGAGCAGTTCTTC. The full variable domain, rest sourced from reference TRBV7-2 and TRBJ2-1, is GAGVSQSPSNKVTEKGKDVELRCDPISGHTALYWYRQSLGQGLEFLIYFQGNSAPDKSGLPSDRFSAERTGGSVSTLTIQRTQQEDSAVYLCASSPPTGTRGDNEQFFGPGTRLTVL.

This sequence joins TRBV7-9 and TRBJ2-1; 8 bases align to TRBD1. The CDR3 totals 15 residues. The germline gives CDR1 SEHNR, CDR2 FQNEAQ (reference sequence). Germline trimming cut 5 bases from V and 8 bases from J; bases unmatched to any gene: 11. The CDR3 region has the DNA TGTGCCAGCAGCAATTTACAGGGGGACTGGTATGAGCAGTTCTTC. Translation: CASSNLQGDWYEQFF.

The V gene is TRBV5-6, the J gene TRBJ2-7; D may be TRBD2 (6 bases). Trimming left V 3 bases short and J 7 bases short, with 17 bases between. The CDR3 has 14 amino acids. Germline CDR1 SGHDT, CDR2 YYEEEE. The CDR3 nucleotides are TGTGCCAGCAGCTGGGGACCGGGAGATGGGGAGCAGTACTTC. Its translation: CASSWGPGDGEQYF.

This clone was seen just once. CDR3 sequence reads: CASSFRQGLAEQYF. CDR3 DNA: TGTGCCAGCAGTTTCCGACAGGGGCTCGCCGAGCAGTACTTC. V usage is TRBV27 and J usage is TRBJ2-7; 8 bases align to TRBD1. Per the germline V gene, CDR1 is MNHEY and CDR2 is SMNVEV (reference sequence). CDR3 length: 14 residues. The ends lost 3 bases at V and 6 bases at J; junction bases unmatched: 7.

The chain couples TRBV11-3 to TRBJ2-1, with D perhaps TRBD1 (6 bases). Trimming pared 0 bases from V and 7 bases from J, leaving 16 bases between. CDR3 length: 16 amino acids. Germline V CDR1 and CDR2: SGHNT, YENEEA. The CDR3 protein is CASSLDLGAYRNEQFF. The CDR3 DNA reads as TGTGCCAGCAGCTTAGATCTGGGGGCCTATAGAAATGAGCAGTTCTTC.

CDR3 protein: CASSSRDSAYEQYF. The CDR3 coding sequence is TGTGCCAGCAGTTCCCGGGACAGCGCCTACGAGCAGTACTTC. The chain joins TRBV27 to TRBJ2-7, with TRBD1 identical over 7 bases. The CDR3 is made up of 14 amino acids. Germline V gives CDR1 MNHEY, CDR2 SMNVEV (reference sequence). Trimming at V came to 4 bases and at J to 2 bases, leaving 5 bases not matched to a gene.

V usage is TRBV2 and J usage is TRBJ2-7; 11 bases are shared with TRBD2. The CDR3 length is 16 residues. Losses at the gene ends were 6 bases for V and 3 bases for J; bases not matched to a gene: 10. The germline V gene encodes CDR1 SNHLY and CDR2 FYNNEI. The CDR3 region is CASSQLAGDPLYEQYF. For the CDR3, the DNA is TGTGCCAGCAGCCAACTAGCGGGAGACCCCCTCTACGAGCAGTACTTC.

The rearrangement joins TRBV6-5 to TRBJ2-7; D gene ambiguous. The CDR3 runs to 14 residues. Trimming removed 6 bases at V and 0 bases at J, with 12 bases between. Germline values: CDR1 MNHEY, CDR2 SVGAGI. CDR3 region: CASSLGYYSYEQYF. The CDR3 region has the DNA TGTGCCAGCAGCCTCGGTTACTACTCCTACGAGCAGTACTTC.

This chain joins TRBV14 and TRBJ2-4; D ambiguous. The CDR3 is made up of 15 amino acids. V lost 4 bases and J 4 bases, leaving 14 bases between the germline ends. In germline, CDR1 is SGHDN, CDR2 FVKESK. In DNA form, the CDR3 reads TGTGCCAGCAGCCTTAATGGTTTGTTAAAAAACATTCAGTACTTC. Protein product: CASSLNGLLKNIQYF.

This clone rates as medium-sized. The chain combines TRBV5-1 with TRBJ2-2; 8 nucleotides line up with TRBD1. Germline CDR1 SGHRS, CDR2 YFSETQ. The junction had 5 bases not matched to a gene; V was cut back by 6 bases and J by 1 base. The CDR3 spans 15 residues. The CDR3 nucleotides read TGCGCCAGCACCACCGGACAGGGGAACACCGGGGAGCTGTTTTTT. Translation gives CASTTGQGNTGELFF.

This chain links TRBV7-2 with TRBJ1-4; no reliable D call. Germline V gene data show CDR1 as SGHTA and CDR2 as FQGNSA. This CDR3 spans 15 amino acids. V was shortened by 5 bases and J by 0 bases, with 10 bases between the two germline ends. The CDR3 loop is CASSRAEATNEKLFF. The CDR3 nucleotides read TGTGCCAGCAGCCGGGCGGAGGCAACTAATGAAAAACTGTTTTTT.

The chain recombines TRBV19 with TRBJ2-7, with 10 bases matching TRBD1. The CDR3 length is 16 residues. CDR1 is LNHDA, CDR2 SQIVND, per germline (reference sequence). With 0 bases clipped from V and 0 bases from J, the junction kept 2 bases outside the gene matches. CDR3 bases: TGTGCCAGTAGTATAGACGACAGGGGGCCCTCCTACGAGCAGTACTTC. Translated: CASSIDDRGPSYEQYF. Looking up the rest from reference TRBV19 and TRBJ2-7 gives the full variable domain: DGGITQSPKYLFRKEGQNVTLSCEQNLNHDAMYWYRQDPGQGLRLIYYSQIVNDFQKGDIAEGYSVSREKKESFPLTVTSAQKNPTAFYLCASSIDDRGPSYEQYFGPGTRLTVT.

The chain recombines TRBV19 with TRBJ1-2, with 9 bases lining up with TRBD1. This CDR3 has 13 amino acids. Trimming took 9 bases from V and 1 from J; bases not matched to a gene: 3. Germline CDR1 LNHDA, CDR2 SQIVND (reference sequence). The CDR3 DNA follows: TGTGCCAGCCCGGACAGGGGTAACTATGGCTACACCTTC. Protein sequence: CASPDRGNYGYTF.